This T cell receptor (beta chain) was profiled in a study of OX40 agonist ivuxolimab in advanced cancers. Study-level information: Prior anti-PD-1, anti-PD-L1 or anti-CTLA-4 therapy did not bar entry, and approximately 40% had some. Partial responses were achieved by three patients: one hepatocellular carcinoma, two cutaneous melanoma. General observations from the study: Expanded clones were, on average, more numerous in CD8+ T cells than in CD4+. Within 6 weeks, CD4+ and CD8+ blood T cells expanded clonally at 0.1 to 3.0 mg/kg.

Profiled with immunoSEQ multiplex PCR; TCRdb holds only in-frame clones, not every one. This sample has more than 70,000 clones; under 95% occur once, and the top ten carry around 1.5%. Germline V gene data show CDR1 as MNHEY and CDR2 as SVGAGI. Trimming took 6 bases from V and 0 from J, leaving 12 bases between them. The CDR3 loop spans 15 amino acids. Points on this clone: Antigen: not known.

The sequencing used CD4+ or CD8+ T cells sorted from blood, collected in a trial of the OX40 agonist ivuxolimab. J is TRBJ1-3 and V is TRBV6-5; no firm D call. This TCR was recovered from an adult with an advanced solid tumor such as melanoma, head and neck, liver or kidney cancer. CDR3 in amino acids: CASRPAGSSGNTIYF. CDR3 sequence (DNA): TGTGCCAGCAGACCAGCGGGGAGCTCTGGAAACACCATATATTTT.